Given below is one TCR beta chain in context. What it binds is unknown. The table came from immunoSEQ multiplex PCR; TCRdb's copy has only in-frame clones and leaves some out. The sample consists of about 140,000 clones, around 90% of them appearing once. This entry belongs to a study of T cell responses to AZD1222 COVID-19 vaccine. As for the study in general: Analysis merged second doses at about 4 or about 12 weeks. Study-wide findings and caveats: Researchers report vaccine-associated CD4 TCRs spanning spike, with dominance at 160-218 and 743-854. As reported, nearly half of all spike-specific TCRs target variant regions that are unmutated. Spike-specific TCR depth and breadth grew after two AZD1222 doses.

This receptor was obtained from an adult in good health. Specimen: peripheral blood, collected on day 0 of AZD1222 vaccination.

The CDR3, as DNA: TGTGCCAGCAGTTTGTTTGCGGGAGGGCCCTACAATGAGCAGTTCTTC. As protein: CASSLFAGGPYNEQFF. The rearrangement uses TRBV28 and TRBJ2-1; 9 nucleotides align to TRBD2. The CDR3 is 16 amino acids. From germline, CDR1 is MDHEN and CDR2 SYDVKM. The ends lost 3 bases at V and 2 bases at J; junction bases unmatched: 5.